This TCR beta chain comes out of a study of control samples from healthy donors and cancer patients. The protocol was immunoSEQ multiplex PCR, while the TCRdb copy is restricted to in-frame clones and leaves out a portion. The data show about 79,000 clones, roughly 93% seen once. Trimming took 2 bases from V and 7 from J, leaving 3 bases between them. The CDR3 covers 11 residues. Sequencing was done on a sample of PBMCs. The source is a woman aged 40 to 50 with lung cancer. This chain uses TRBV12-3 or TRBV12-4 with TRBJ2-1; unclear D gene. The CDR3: CASSLSNEQFF. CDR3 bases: TGTGCCAGCAGTTTATCAAATGAGCAGTTCTTC.